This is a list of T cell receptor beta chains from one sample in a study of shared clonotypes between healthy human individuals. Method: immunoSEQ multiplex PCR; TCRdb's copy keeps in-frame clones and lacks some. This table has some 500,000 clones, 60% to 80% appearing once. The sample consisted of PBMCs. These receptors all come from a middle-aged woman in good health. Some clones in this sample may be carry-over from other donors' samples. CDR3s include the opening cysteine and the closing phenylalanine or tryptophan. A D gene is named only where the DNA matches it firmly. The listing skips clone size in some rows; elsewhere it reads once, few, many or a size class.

CDR3 protein: CASSINYEQYF
CDR3 DNA: TGTGCCAGCAGTATCAACTACGAGCAGTACTTC
D gene: .
J gene: TRBJ2-7
clone size: .
V gene: TRBV28

CDR3 protein: CASSAGQLLNYGYTF
CDR3 DNA: TGTGCCAGCAGCGCGGGACAGCTACTTAACTATGGCTACACCTTC
D gene: TRBD1
J gene: TRBJ1-2
clone size: many
V gene: TRBV7-9

CDR3 protein: CASSLEGLTYEQYF
CDR3 DNA: TGTGCCAGCAGTTTAGAGGGACTAACCTACGAGCAGTACTTC
D gene: TRBD2
J gene: TRBJ2-7
clone size: many
V gene: TRBV28

CDR3 protein: CASSWTSGTYEQYF
CDR3 DNA: TGTGCCAGCAGCTGGACTAGCGGGACTTACGAGCAGTACTTC
D gene: TRBD2
J gene: TRBJ2-7
clone size: .
V gene: TRBV2

CDR3 protein: CASTDTPQGSVEQYF
CDR3 DNA: TGTGCCAGCACCGACACCCCGCAGGGGAGCGTCGAGCAGTACTTC
D gene: .
J gene: TRBJ2-7
clone size: once
V gene: TRBV7-9

CDR3 protein: CASSLLVAQTSDTQYF
CDR3 DNA: TGTGCCAGCAGCTTATTGGTAGCGCAGACGTCAGATACGCAGTATTTT
D gene: .
J gene: TRBJ2-3
clone size: once
V gene: TRBV7-9

CDR3 protein: CASSVVPGGFDEQFF
CDR3 DNA: TGTGCCAGCAGCGTAGTTCCGGGAGGATTCGATGAGCAGTTCTTC
D gene: TRBD2
J gene: TRBJ2-1
clone size: .
V gene: TRBV9

CDR3 protein: CAWSGITTNEKLFF
CDR3 DNA: TGTGCCTGGAGTGGGATTACAACTAATGAAAAACTGTTTTTT
D gene: .
J gene: TRBJ1-4
clone size: .
V gene: TRBV30

CDR3 protein: CASSLERSGPSTDTQYF
CDR3 DNA: TGCGCCAGCAGCTTGGAGCGGTCGGGACCCAGCACAGATACGCAGTATTTT
D gene: .
J gene: TRBJ2-3
clone size: .
V gene: TRBV5-1

CDR3 protein: CASSSASGANVLTF
CDR3 DNA: TGTGCCAGCAGCTCCGCCTCTGGGGCCAACGTCCTGACTTTC
D gene: .
J gene: TRBJ2-6
clone size: .
V gene: TRBV7-9

CDR3 protein: CASGPPGSTYEQYF
CDR3 DNA: TGTGCCAGCGGACCACCCGGGAGTACCTACGAGCAGTACTTC
D gene: .
J gene: TRBJ2-7
clone size: .
V gene: TRBV28

CDR3 protein: CAITTPDSYNEQFF
CDR3 DNA: TGTGCCATTACTACCCCTGACTCCTACAATGAGCAGTTCTTC
D gene: .
J gene: TRBJ2-1
clone size: .
V gene: TRBV28

CDR3 protein: CASGSQAENIQYF
CDR3 DNA: TGTGCCAGCGGCTCACAGGCGGAAAACATTCAGTACTTC
D gene: .
J gene: TRBJ2-4
clone size: .
V gene: TRBV7-9

CDR3 protein: CASSYTPGLRTDTQYF
CDR3 DNA: TGTGCCAGCAGTTACACCCCTGGGCTGCGCACAGATACGCAGTATTTT
D gene: .
J gene: TRBJ2-3
clone size: .
V gene: TRBV6-6

CDR3 protein: CASSLGWQGGTYEQYF
CDR3 DNA: TGTGCCAGCAGCTTAGGGTGGCAGGGCGGCACCTACGAGCAGTACTTC
D gene: .
J gene: TRBJ2-7
clone size: .
V gene: TRBV11-1

CDR3 protein: CASSIPGGKNTEAFF
CDR3 DNA: TGTGCCAGCAGCATCCCCGGGGGGAAGAACACTGAAGCTTTCTTT
D gene: .
J gene: TRBJ1-1
clone size: .
V gene: TRBV28

CDR3 protein: CSVEYSANQPQHF
CDR3 DNA: TGCAGCGTGGAGTACAGCGCCAATCAGCCCCAGCATTTT
D gene: .
J gene: TRBJ1-5
clone size: .
V gene: TRBV29-1

CDR3 protein: CASSLNRDKYNEQFF
CDR3 DNA: TGTGCCAGCAGCTTAAACCGGGACAAATACAATGAGCAGTTCTTC
D gene: .
J gene: TRBJ2-1
clone size: .
V gene: TRBV11-3

CDR3 protein: CATSDRREGYNEQFF
CDR3 DNA: TGTGCCACCAGCGATAGGAGGGAAGGCTACAATGAGCAGTTCTTC
D gene: .
J gene: TRBJ2-1
clone size: .
V gene: TRBV15

CDR3 protein: CASSKRTDGTEAFF
CDR3 DNA: TGTGCCAGCAGCAAAAGAACCGATGGGACTGAAGCTTTCTTT
D gene: .
J gene: TRBJ1-1
clone size: .
V gene: TRBV7-2

CDR3 protein: CASSLLETQYF
CDR3 DNA: TGCGCCAGCAGCTTGCTCGAGACCCAGTACTTC
D gene: .
J gene: TRBJ2-5
clone size: .
V gene: TRBV5-1

CDR3 protein: CASNRGHSSYNEQFF
CDR3 DNA: TGTGCCAGCAATAGGGGCCATAGCTCCTACAATGAGCAGTTCTTC
D gene: .
J gene: TRBJ2-1
clone size: .
V gene: TRBV6-1

CDR3 protein: CASLNGLAGHNEQFF
CDR3 DNA: TGTGCCAGCCTTAACGGACTAGCGGGTCACAATGAGCAGTTCTTC
D gene: TRBD2
J gene: TRBJ2-1
clone size: .
V gene: TRBV28

CDR3 protein: CASSLEESYEQYF
CDR3 DNA: TGTGCCAGCAGCTTGGAAGAATCCTACGAGCAGTACTTC
D gene: .
J gene: TRBJ2-7
clone size: .
V gene: TRBV5-8

CDR3 protein: CATTDVGGSYEQYF
CDR3 DNA: TGTGCCACCACGGATGTCGGGGGCTCCTACGAGCAGTACTTC
D gene: .
J gene: TRBJ2-7
clone size: few
V gene: TRBV27

CDR3 protein: CASRNGQVAQSPLHF
CDR3 DNA: TGTGCCAGCAGGAATGGACAGGTCGCCCAGTCACCCCTCCACTTT
D gene: TRBD1
J gene: TRBJ1-6
clone size: .
V gene: TRBV5-4

CDR3 protein: CASSPIQGGTEAFF
CDR3 DNA: TGTGCCAGCTCACCAATTCAGGGAGGCACTGAAGCTTTCTTT
D gene: .
J gene: TRBJ1-1
clone size: .
V gene: TRBV18

CDR3 protein: CASSPLGNYGYTF
CDR3 DNA: TGCGCCAGCAGCCCACTCGGCAACTATGGCTACACCTTC
D gene: .
J gene: TRBJ1-2
clone size: .
V gene: TRBV5-1

CDR3 protein: CASSLGPLASSYEQYF
CDR3 DNA: TGCGCCAGCAGCTTGGGTCCCCTTGCGAGCTCCTACGAGCAGTACTTC
D gene: .
J gene: TRBJ2-7
clone size: .
V gene: TRBV5-1

CDR3 protein: CASSPQGPNEKLFF
CDR3 DNA: TGTGCCAGCTCACCACAGGGGCCTAATGAAAAACTGTTTTTT
D gene: .
J gene: TRBJ1-4
clone size: once
V gene: TRBV18

CDR3 protein: CASGQDRTGEQYF
CDR3 DNA: TGCGCCAGCGGCCAAGATAGGACCGGCGAGCAGTACTTC
D gene: .
J gene: TRBJ2-7
clone size: .
V gene: TRBV4-3

CDR3 protein: CASSYGLATNEKLFF
CDR3 DNA: TGTGCCAGCAGCTACGGACTGGCAACTAATGAAAAACTGTTTTTT
D gene: .
J gene: TRBJ1-4
clone size: once
V gene: TRBV5-6

CDR3 protein: CASSVSGAHSYEQYF
CDR3 DNA: TGTGCCAGCAGCGTGTCAGGGGCCCACTCCTACGAGCAGTACTTC
D gene: .
J gene: TRBJ2-7
clone size: .
V gene: TRBV9

CDR3 protein: CASSRTGRTEAFF
CDR3 DNA: TGCGCCAGTTCACGGACAGGGAGAACTGAAGCTTTCTTT
D gene: TRBD1
J gene: TRBJ1-1
clone size: .
V gene: TRBV10-1

CDR3 protein: CASSPGAGNTIYF
CDR3 DNA: TGTGCCAGCAGCCCTGGGGCTGGAAACACCATATATTTT
D gene: .
J gene: TRBJ1-3
clone size: once
V gene: TRBV7-9

CDR3 protein: CASSLCVQGGDTGEQYF
CDR3 DNA: TGTGCCAGCAGTTTATGCGTCCAGGGAGGAGATACGGGCGAGCAGTACTTC
D gene: .
J gene: TRBJ2-7
clone size: many
V gene: TRBV28

CDR3 protein: CASSGQEFF
CDR3 DNA: TGCGCCAGCAGTGGACAGGAGTTCTTC
D gene: .
J gene: TRBJ2-1
clone size: .
V gene: TRBV10-2

CDR3 protein: CASSQVMGGTEAFF
CDR3 DNA: TGTGCCAGCAGCCAAGTGATGGGGGGCACTGAAGCTTTCTTT
D gene: .
J gene: TRBJ1-1
clone size: .
V gene: TRBV14

CDR3 protein: CASRPSGRVGKNYEQYF
CDR3 DNA: TGTGCCAGCAGACCAAGCGGGAGGGTCGGAAAAAACTACGAGCAGTACTTC
D gene: TRBD2
J gene: TRBJ2-7
clone size: .
V gene: TRBV27

CDR3 protein: CASSLVSYLASGSYEQYF
CDR3 DNA: TGTGCCAGCAGCTTAGTGTCTTATTTGGCTAGCGGGTCCTACGAGCAGTACTTC
D gene: TRBD2
J gene: TRBJ2-7
clone size: .
V gene: TRBV7-8

CDR3 protein: CAISGDSYGYTF
CDR3 DNA: TGTGCCATCAGTGGCGACAGCTATGGCTACACCTTC
D gene: .
J gene: TRBJ1-2
clone size: .
V gene: TRBV10-3

CDR3 protein: CASSLGLRDSEETQYF
CDR3 DNA: TGTGCCAGCAGCTTAGGGCTCCGGGACAGCGAAGAGACCCAGTACTTC
D gene: TRBD1
J gene: TRBJ2-5
clone size: .
V gene: TRBV7-8

CDR3 protein: CASSPVGGTYEQYF
CDR3 DNA: TGTGCCAGCAGCCCAGTTGGGGGAACCTACGAGCAGTACTTC
D gene: .
J gene: TRBJ2-7
clone size: .
V gene: TRBV27

CDR3 protein: CASRGNGPNNEQFF
CDR3 DNA: TGCGCCAGCAGGGGTAACGGACCGAACAATGAGCAGTTCTTC
D gene: .
J gene: TRBJ2-1
clone size: .
V gene: TRBV5-1

CDR3 protein: CASSQPGRGIYEQFF
CDR3 DNA: TGCGCCAGCAGCCAACCGGGACGGGGTATCTATGAGCAGTTCTTC
D gene: .
J gene: TRBJ2-1
clone size: .
V gene: TRBV4-1

CDR3 protein: CASNRGGGPYNEQFF
CDR3 DNA: TGTGCCAGCAACCGCGGGGGAGGCCCTTACAATGAGCAGTTCTTC
D gene: TRBD2
J gene: TRBJ2-1
clone size: .
V gene: TRBV7-9

CDR3 protein: CAIRRTGDSYNEQFF
CDR3 DNA: TGTGCCATCAGGAGGACAGGGGACTCCTACAATGAGCAGTTCTTC
D gene: TRBD1
J gene: TRBJ2-1
clone size: .
V gene: TRBV10-3

CDR3 protein: CASSPRERSNTGELFF
CDR3 DNA: TGCGCCAGCAGCCCCCGGGAAAGATCGAACACCGGGGAGCTGTTTTTT
D gene: .
J gene: TRBJ2-2
clone size: .
V gene: TRBV4-1

CDR3 protein: CASSPGGAAYEQYF
CDR3 DNA: TGTGCCAGCAGCCCGGGGGGGGCGGCCTACGAGCAGTACTTC
D gene: TRBD2
J gene: TRBJ2-7
clone size: few
V gene: TRBV7-6

CDR3 protein: CASSMRPGGSSYNEQFF
CDR3 DNA: TGTGCCAGTAGTATGCGCCCAGGGGGGAGCTCCTACAATGAGCAGTTCTTC
D gene: .
J gene: TRBJ2-1
clone size: .
V gene: TRBV19

CDR3 protein: CAARAPGGTDTQYF
CDR3 DNA: TGTGCCGCCCGGGCCCCTGGGGGCACAGATACGCAGTATTTT
D gene: .
J gene: TRBJ2-3
clone size: .
V gene: TRBV6-5

CDR3 protein: CASRETVPGANVLTF
CDR3 DNA: TGTGCCAGCAGGGAGACAGTTCCCGGGGCCAACGTCCTGACTTTC
D gene: .
J gene: TRBJ2-6
clone size: .
V gene: TRBV28

CDR3 protein: CASSESPGKETQYF
CDR3 DNA: TGTGCCAGCAGTGAGTCCCCGGGCAAAGAGACCCAGTACTTC
D gene: .
J gene: TRBJ2-5
clone size: .
V gene: TRBV2

CDR3 protein: CASSSLTGNTGELFF
CDR3 DNA: TGCGCCAGCAGCTCCCTGACAGGAAACACCGGGGAGCTGTTTTTT
D gene: .
J gene: TRBJ2-2
clone size: .
V gene: TRBV5-1

CDR3 protein: CASSRLAGDIGELFF
CDR3 DNA: TGTGCCAGTAGTAGACTAGCGGGAGATATCGGGGAGCTGTTTTTT
D gene: TRBD2
J gene: TRBJ2-2
clone size: .
V gene: TRBV19

CDR3 protein: CASRNSTLYGYTF
CDR3 DNA: TGTGCCAGCAGAAACAGTACTCTCTATGGCTACACCTTC
D gene: .
J gene: TRBJ1-2
clone size: many
V gene: TRBV6-1

CDR3 protein: CATSTNRGITYEQYF
CDR3 DNA: TGTGCCACCAGCACTAACAGGGGGATAACCTATGAGCAGTACTTC
D gene: TRBD1
J gene: TRBJ2-7
clone size: .
V gene: TRBV15

CDR3 protein: CAARPFLRGQPQHF
CDR3 DNA: TGTGCCGCCCGACCCTTCCTCAGGGGACAGCCCCAGCATTTT
D gene: .
J gene: TRBJ1-5
clone size: .
V gene: TRBV28